What follows describes a single T cell receptor beta chain. No antigen is known for it. Researchers ran the PCR with 60 Vbeta and 13 Jbeta primers. Data came from immunoSEQ multiplex PCR; TCRdb stores just in-frame clones and leaves some out. The sample includes 190,000 or so clones, 80% of them seen just once. The data derive from a study of cytomegalovirus exposure and HLA in healthy donors. The germline V and J ends were trimmed by 1 base and 0 bases, with 13 bases remaining between them. The germline gives CDR1 SGHNT, CDR2 YYREEE (reference sequence). The CDR3 runs to 17 residues. General study points: When presence/absence was analysed, sequencing depth was taken to be roughly uniform across donors. It was approximately 150 TCR beta chains that were listed as cytomegalovirus-associated.

J is TRBJ1-4 and V is TRBV5-4; D might be TRBD1 (5 bases). Sequencing input: PBMCs. The source is a boy younger than 18 in good health and CMV-seronegative. The CDR3 here is CASSLTTVVPTNEKLFF. CDR3 nucleotide sequence: TGTGCCAGCAGCTTGACGACAGTGGTCCCAACTAATGAAAAACTGTTTTTT.